Described below is a single T cell receptor (beta chain) sequence and its context. In the PCR, 60 Vbeta and 13 Jbeta primers were used. Only in-frame clones appear in the TCRdb table, and some are missing; sequencing was by immunoSEQ multiplex PCR. This table holds around 130,000 clones, 65% to 80% found once. This entry comes from a study of cytomegalovirus exposure and HLA in healthy donors. The origin of this receptor is a woman between 18 and 30 years old in good health and CMV-seronegative. What was sequenced was PBMCs.

The CDR3 nucleotides read TGTGCCTGGAGTGTATTGTCGTCGTCCCGTTTTCTGAACACTGAAGCTTTCTTT. Residues: CAWSVLSSSRFLNTEAFF. V is TRBV30 and J is TRBJ1-1; D is uncertain. CDR1 GTSNPN and CDR2 SVGIG come from the germline V gene (reference sequence). This CDR3 region has 18 residues. Trimming cost V 0 bases and J 0 bases, with 20 bases left between them.